One sample yielded the 32 T cell receptor beta chains listed below, sequenced in a study of early T cells in non-severe SARS-CoV-2 infection. TCRdb used MiXCR to reprocess the 5' RACE reads, holding one entry per CDR3 protein. The sample lists 20,000 to 25,000 distinct CDR3 sequences; 3% to 4.5% were seen once. Specimen: whole blood. Receptor source: an adult who was a healthcare worker with PCR-confirmed SARS-CoV-2 infection or an uninfected control (not recorded which).

This clonotype was seen ten or more times. The chain carries TRBV18 and TRBJ1-2, with a possible D match to TRBD1 (5 bases). Germline V gene sequence: CDR1 KGHSH, CDR2 LQKENI. The CDR3 sequence is 14 residues long. V was clipped by 3 bases and J by 8 bases, with 16 bases between them. CDR3 in DNA: TGTGCCAGCTCACCTGGGACTACCTCGGGGGGCTACACCTTC. Residues: CASSPGTTSGGYTF.

At least ten counts were recorded for this clonotype. This rearrangement joins TRBV5-6 to TRBJ2-1, with 7 bases fitting TRBD1. Germline V gene sequence: CDR1 SGHDT, CDR2 YYEEEE. The CDR3 is 15 amino acids. V was clipped by 6 bases and J by 6 bases; unmatched bases: 12. CDR3: CASTMVGGPPNEQFF. CDR3 nucleotide sequence: TGTGCCAGCACCATGGTAGGGGGCCCTCCCAATGAGCAGTTCTTC.

This clonotype has a count of ten or more. The chain recombines TRBV24-1 with TRBJ2-7, with D maybe TRBD2 (5 bases). From germline, CDR1 is KGHDR and CDR2 SFDVKD. This CDR3 spans 14 amino acids. The germline V and J ends were trimmed by 3 bases and 4 bases, with 12 bases remaining between them. CDR3 region: CATSDTRTRYEQYF. Here the CDR3 DNA reads TGTGCCACCAGTGATACCCGGACTCGGTACGAGCAGTACTTC.

Ten or more counts support this clonotype. The J gene is TRBJ1-1, the V gene TRBV6-5; possibly TRBD1 for D (5 bases). V lost 0 bases, J lost 5 bases, and 10 bases lay in between. CDR3 length: 14 residues. Looked up from germline, CDR1 is MNHEY and CDR2 is SVGAGI. This chain's CDR3 is CASSYSAGRTEAFF. DNA for the CDR3: TGTGCCAGCAGTTACTCGGCAGGGCGGACTGAAGCTTTCTTT.

This clonotype was counted at least ten times. The chain couples TRBV14 to TRBJ2-3; D might be TRBD2 (6 bases). The CDR3 is 14 residues long. The germline CDR1 and CDR2 sequences are SGHDN and FVKESK. Trimming took off 5 bases at V and 6 bases at J, with 15 bases between the two ends. The CDR3 protein is CASSAGPLRDTQYF. The CDR3 region has the DNA TGTGCCAGCAGCGCGGGACCCCTCAGGGATACGCAGTATTTT. The variable domain in full, completed from reference TRBV14 and TRBJ2-3, reads EAGVTQFPSHSVIEKGQTVTLRCDPISGHDNLYWYRRVMGKEIKFLLHFVKESKQDESGMPNNRFLAERTGGTYSTLKVQPAELEDSGVYFCASSAGPLRDTQYFGPGTRLTVL.

At least ten counts were recorded for this clonotype. This chain links TRBV9 with TRBJ2-1, with D perhaps matching TRBD2 (5 bases). CDR1 is SGDLS and CDR2 is YYNGEE in the germline V gene. Between the trimmed V and J ends, which lost 3 bases and 1 base, there was a span of 11 bases. This CDR3 comprises 15 residues. CDR3 in amino acids: CASSGIGGSYNEQFF. CDR3 DNA: TGTGCCAGCAGCGGCATTGGAGGTTCCTACAATGAGCAGTTCTTC.

This clonotype was recorded at least ten times. The CDR3 protein is CASSNTGGNTEAFF. The DNA of the CDR3 is TGTGCCAGCTCAAACACGGGGGGCAACACTGAAGCTTTCTTT. The genes are TRBV18 and TRBJ1-1, with D maybe TRBD1 (6 bases). This CDR3 spans 14 amino acids. CDR1 and CDR2 (germline): KGHSH, LQKENI. The V end lost 5 bases, the J end lost 2 bases, and 12 bases lay between the germline ends.

In its sample, this clonotype was seen many times. V gene TRBV6-1 combines with J gene TRBJ1-5; 8 bases agree with TRBD1. CDR3 length equals 16 residues. V was clipped by 4 bases and J by 0 bases; unmatched bases: 5. CDR1 is MNHNS, CDR2 SASEGT, per germline. CDR3 sequence (DNA): TGTGCCAGCAGTGCCGGGACAGGTTATAGCAATCAGCCCCAGCATTTT. This codes for CASSAGTGYSNQPQHF.

J is TRBJ1-1 and V is TRBV12-3 or TRBV12-4; no clear D. Trimming pared 6 bases from V and 6 bases from J, leaving 8 bases between. The length of the CDR3 is 11 residues. In nucleotides, the CDR3 is TGTGCCAGCAGGTTCGGTTCTGAAGCTTTCTTT. This encodes CASRFGSEAFF.

Turning to this clonotype: One base away lies a much larger clone, so this may be a sequencing read error. The chain joins TRBV7-7 to TRBJ2-2; D not resolved. Germline V gives CDR1 SSHAT, CDR2 FNYEAQ (reference sequence). CDR3 length: 14 amino acids. CDR3 in DNA: TGTGCTAGCTGCTTAGCTCCGAACACCGGGGAGCTGTTTTTT. Protein sequence: CASCLAPNTGELFF.

In its sample, this clonotype was seen many times. The chain combines TRBV6-6 with TRBJ2-6; D is undetermined. This CDR3 contains 15 residues. The ends were cut back, 6 bases at V and 0 bases at J, with 9 bases in the middle. Germline CDR1 MNHNY, CDR2 SVGAGI (reference sequence). CDR3: CASSRPSSGANVLTF. The CDR3 bases are TGTGCCAGCAGCCGACCCAGCTCTGGGGCCAACGTCCTGACTTTC.

This clonotype was picked up many times. V is TRBV3-1 and J is TRBJ1-2; D unclear. The CDR3 is 15 residues long. Trimming took off 1 base at V and 4 bases at J, with 13 bases between the two ends. CDR1 and CDR2 (germline): LGHDT, YNNKEL (reference sequence). CDR3 nucleotide sequence: TGTGCCAGCAGCCAAGGAGCCCCCGATGGCTATGGCTACACCTTC. Translating gives CASSQGAPDGYGYTF.

This clonotype was seen many times. The chain recombines TRBV5-4 with TRBJ1-1; 11 bases line up with TRBD1. The germline CDR1 and CDR2 sequences are SGHNT and YYREEE (reference sequence). V was clipped by 0 bases and J by 6 bases; unmatched bases: 13. The CDR3 extends over 18 amino acids. In DNA form, the CDR3 reads TGTGCCAGCAGCTTGGCACCCCTCGGGACAGGGGGGTTCGCTGAAGCTTTCTTT. Its translation: CASSLAPLGTGGFAEAFF. Complete variable domain (other parts from reference TRBV5-4 and TRBJ1-1): ETGVTQSPTHLIKTRGQQVTLRCSSQSGHNTVSWYQQALGQGPQFIFQYYREEENGRGNFPPRFSGLQFPNYSSELNVNALELDDSALYLCASSLAPLGTGGFAEAFFGQGTRLTVV.

This clonotype was found many times. This chain joins TRBV6-1 and TRBJ1-1; no reliable D call. V was trimmed by 0 bases and J by 1 base, leaving 9 bases between them. The CDR3 has 15 residues. In germline, CDR1 is MNHNS, CDR2 SASEGT. The CDR3 DNA reads as TGTGCCAGCAGTGAAGCAATAATGAGGAACACTGAAGCTTTCTTT. Translation gives CASSEAIMRNTEAFF.

This clonotype was seen many times. The chain has TRBV6-1 and TRBJ2-6; 11 bases align to TRBD2. The J segment lost 4 bases and the V segment lost 4 bases, leaving 0 bases of the junction unmatched. This CDR3 has 15 residues. Germline values: CDR1 MNHNS, CDR2 SASEGT. The CDR3 DNA is TGTGCCAGCAGTGGGACTAGCGGGGGGGCCAACGTCCTGACTTTC. Its translation: CASSGTSGGANVLTF.

By sample fraction, this clonotype is medium-sized (0.01 to 0.1%). This rearrangement joins TRBV19 to TRBJ2-1; D possibly matches TRBD1 or TRBD2 (6 bases each). The V and J ends lost 1 base and 9 bases respectively, with 13 bases between them. This CDR3 region has 14 residues. Germline V gives CDR1 LNHDA, CDR2 SQIVND (reference sequence). The CDR3 sequence: CASSIVRGLAEQFF. The CDR3 DNA reads TGTGCCAGTAGTATAGTCAGGGGACTGGCTGAGCAGTTCTTC.

This clonotype was observed many times. The rearrangement joins TRBV6-5 to TRBJ1-2, with D perhaps TRBD1 (6 bases). V was cut by 6 bases and J by 8 bases, with 25 bases left in between. In germline, CDR1 is MNHEY, CDR2 SVGAGI. CDR3 length equals 16 residues. CDR3 bases: TGTGCCAGCAGACCTGGAGGAGGCAGGGGCTTCACGGGCTACACCTTC. Encoded protein: CASRPGGGRGFTGYTF.

The chain recombines TRBV6-5 with TRBJ2-1, with TRBD2 as a possible D gene (5 bases). V dropped 1 base and J dropped 7 bases, with 14 bases sitting between them. This CDR3 region has 15 residues. The germline CDR1 and CDR2 sequences are MNHEY and SVGAGI. The CDR3 loop is CASSYFHPGSNEQFF. Written as DNA, the CDR3 is TGTGCCAGCAGTTACTTCCATCCGGGATCGAATGAGCAGTTCTTC.

The J gene is TRBJ2-5, the V gene TRBV3-1; 11 nucleotides agree with TRBD2. CDR3 length: 17 amino acids. CDR1 LGHDT and CDR2 YNNKEL come from the germline V gene (reference sequence). V dropped 4 bases and J dropped 2; count of bases not matched to a gene: 9. CDR3: CASSLRLAGPPQETQYF. DNA for the CDR3: TGTGCCAGCAGCCTAAGACTAGCGGGGCCACCTCAAGAGACCCAGTACTTC.

This clonotype was seen many times. The gene calls are TRBV10-3 and TRBJ1-2; D is unresolved. The germline V and J ends were trimmed by 2 bases and 0 bases, with 7 bases remaining between them. The CDR3 covers 14 residues. CDR1 and CDR2 from the germline V gene are ENHRY and SYGVKD. CDR3 loop: CAISEVTTNYGYTF. As DNA, the CDR3 is TGTGCCATCAGTGAGGTCACCACTAACTATGGCTACACCTTC.

With respect to this clonotype: A much more abundant neighbour one base away suggests this may be a read error. The V gene is TRBV28, the J gene TRBJ2-5; maybe TRBD1 (5 bases). V lost 5 bases and J 5 bases, leaving 12 bases between the germline ends. The length of the CDR3 is 13 residues. Germline V gene sequence: CDR1 MDHEN, CDR2 SYDVKM. CDR3 amino acids: CASSRVGQETQYF. The DNA of the CDR3 is TGTGCCAGCAGTCGGGTGGGGCAGGAGACCCAGTACTTC.

The chain uses TRBV19 and TRBJ2-1; TRBD2 matches 9 bases. The CDR3 spans 17 residues. The V gene end was trimmed by 3 bases and the J gene end by 3 bases; junction bases not matched to a gene: 9. The germline V gene has CDR1 LNHDA and CDR2 SQIVND (reference sequence). CDR3 protein: CASSIRIAGVIYNEQFF. CDR3 coding DNA: TGTGCCAGTAGTATCAGGATAGCGGGGGTCATCTACAATGAGCAGTTCTTC.

This clonotype was detected many times. The J gene is TRBJ1-6, the V gene TRBV14; D is undetermined. The germline V gene has CDR1 SGHDN and CDR2 FVKESK. This CDR3 has 13 residues. V was clipped by 6 bases and J by 6 bases, with 9 bases between them. The CDR3 DNA reads as TGTGCCAGCAGTTCCGACCTTAATTCACCCCTCCACTTT. Translation: CASSSDLNSPLHF.

This clonotype was counted ten times or more. This chain joins TRBV7-3 and TRBJ2-1; weak D call: TRBD2 (6 bases). The V gene lost 0 bases and the J gene lost 9 bases, with 9 bases spanning the gap. CDR1 and CDR2 from the germline V gene are SGHTA and FQGTGA. The CDR3 contains 13 residues. CDR3 loop: CASSLTTGGEQFF. The CDR3 region has the DNA TGTGCCAGCAGCTTAACGACCGGGGGTGAGCAGTTCTTC.

This clonotype was counted many times. This chain connects TRBV18 to TRBJ1-4; D is undetermined. CDR1 is KGHSH, CDR2 LQKENI, per germline. This CDR3 spans 13 amino acids. Trimming left V 2 bases short and J 4 bases short, with 5 bases between. The CDR3 spells CASSPSLNEKLFF. The CDR3 region has the DNA TGTGCCAGCTCACCAAGCCTTAATGAAAAACTGTTTTTT.

This clonotype was recorded at least ten times. One end of the junction fails to match germline, which may point to a read error. The rearrangement joins TRBV30 to TRBJ2-5; D ambiguous. Germline V CDR1 and CDR2: GTSNPN, SVGIG (reference sequence). This CDR3 region has 13 residues. This CDR3 reads CAWSKIARLGKNF. CDR3 in DNA: TGTGCCTGGAGTAAAATAGCACGGTTAGGGAAGAACTTC.

The V call is TRBV20-1, the J call TRBJ1-2; TRBD1 agrees at 9 bases. V shed 5 bases, J shed 2 bases, and the junction held 12 bases outside the gene matches. CDR1 is DFQATT, CDR2 SNEGSKA, per germline (reference sequence). This CDR3 region has 16 residues. The CDR3 spells CSARPGTGSWNYGYTF. CDR3 nucleotides: TGCAGTGCTCGTCCCGGGACAGGGTCTTGGAACTATGGCTACACCTTC.

This clonotype occurred many times. The chain couples TRBV30 to TRBJ2-7; D possibly corresponds to TRBD2 (6 bases). The length of the CDR3 is 12 residues. Germline V gene sequence: CDR1 GTSNPN, CDR2 SVGIG (reference sequence). V was clipped by 3 bases and J by 4 bases, with 10 bases between them. This chain's CDR3 is CAWRDGGYEQYF. The CDR3 DNA reads TGTGCCTGGAGAGACGGGGGTTACGAGCAGTACTTC.

Many counts were recorded for this clonotype. The V and J genes are TRBV18 and TRBJ1-1; D is possibly TRBD1 (5 bases). The germline CDR1 and CDR2 sequences are KGHSH and LQKENI. The CDR3 totals 16 residues. Trimming cost V 1 base and J 0 bases, with 12 bases left between them. The CDR3 nucleotides read TGTGCCAGCTCACCACGAGGGACGTCTATGAACACTGAAGCTTTCTTT. This translates into CASSPRGTSMNTEAFF. Complete variable domain (other parts from reference TRBV18 and TRBJ1-1): NAGVMQNPRHLVRRRGQEARLRCSPMKGHSHVYWYRQLPEEGLKFMVYLQKENIIDESGMPKERFSAEFPKEGPSILRIQQVVRGDSAAYFCASSPRGTSMNTEAFFGQGTRLTVV.

This clonotype was counted at least ten times. This chain joins TRBV29-1 and TRBJ2-7; 8 bases align to TRBD1. This CDR3 is 13 amino acids long. The germline CDR1 and CDR2 sequences are SQVTM and ANQGSEA. The V and J ends lost 7 bases and 0 bases, in that order; junction bases with no gene match: 5. Written as DNA, the CDR3 is TGCAGCGCCCAAACAGGGGGCTCCTACGAGCAGTACTTC. As protein: CSAQTGGSYEQYF.

This clonotype was detected many times. The genes are TRBV5-1 and TRBJ1-2, with 8 bases identical to TRBD1. After removal of 4 bases from V and 5 bases from J, the junction contained 7 bases not matched to a gene. The germline V gene has CDR1 SGHRS and CDR2 YFSETQ. The CDR3 spans 14 residues. CDR3 sequence reads: CASSHGQGEYGYTF. As DNA, the CDR3 is TGCGCCAGCAGCCACGGACAGGGAGAGTATGGCTACACCTTC.

This clonotype was seen only a few times. The rearrangement joins TRBV29-1 to TRBJ1-4, with 7 bases fitting TRBD1. This CDR3 has 13 residues. Per germline, CDR1 SQVTM and CDR2 ANQGSEA. Trimming took 7 bases from V and 4 from J; bases not matched to a gene: 6. The CDR3 nucleotides read TGCAGCGGCCTCGGGACAGATAATGAAAAACTGTTTTTT. This translates into CSGLGTDNEKLFF.